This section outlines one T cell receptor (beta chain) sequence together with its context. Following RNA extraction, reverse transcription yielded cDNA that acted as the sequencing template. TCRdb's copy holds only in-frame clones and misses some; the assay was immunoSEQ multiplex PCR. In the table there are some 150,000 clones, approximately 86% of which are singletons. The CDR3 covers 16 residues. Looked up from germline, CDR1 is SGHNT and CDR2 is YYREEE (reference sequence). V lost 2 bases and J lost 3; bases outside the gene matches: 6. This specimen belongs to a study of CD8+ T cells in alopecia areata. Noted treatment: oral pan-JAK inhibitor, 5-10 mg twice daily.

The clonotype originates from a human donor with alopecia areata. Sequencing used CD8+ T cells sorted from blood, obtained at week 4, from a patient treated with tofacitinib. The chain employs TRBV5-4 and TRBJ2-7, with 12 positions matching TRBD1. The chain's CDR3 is CASSLRGQGAFYEQYF. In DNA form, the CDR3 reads TGTGCCAGCAGCTTAAGGGGACAGGGGGCGTTCTACGAGCAGTACTTC.